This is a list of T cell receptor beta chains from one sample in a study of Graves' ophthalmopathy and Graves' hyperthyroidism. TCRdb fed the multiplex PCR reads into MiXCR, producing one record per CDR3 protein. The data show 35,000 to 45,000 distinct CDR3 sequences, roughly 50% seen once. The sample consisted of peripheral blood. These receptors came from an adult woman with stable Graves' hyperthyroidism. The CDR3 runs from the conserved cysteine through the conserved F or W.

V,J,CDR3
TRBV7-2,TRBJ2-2,CASSLRRDSGELFF
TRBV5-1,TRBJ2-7,CASPPWGTSGTYEQYF
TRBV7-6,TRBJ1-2,CASSYGSGEKLFFGYTF
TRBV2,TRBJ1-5,CASSELLVGGWGQPQHF
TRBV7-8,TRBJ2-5,CASSLLQGDRETQHF
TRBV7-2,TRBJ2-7,CASSLASSYEQYF
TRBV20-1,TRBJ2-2,CSVTSGRAGELFF
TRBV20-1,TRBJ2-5,CSARDRGTGIIETQYF
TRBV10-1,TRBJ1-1,CASSESEDTEAFF
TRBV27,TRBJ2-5,CASSGQETQYF
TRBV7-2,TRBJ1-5,CASSLDGYSNQPQHF
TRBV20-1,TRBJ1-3,CSAVEGGYGNTIYF
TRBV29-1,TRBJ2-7,CSVEGWLAGADEQYF
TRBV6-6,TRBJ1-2,CASSYPTGGDTF
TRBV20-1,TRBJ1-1,CSARDTDTEAFF
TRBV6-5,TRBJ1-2,CASSPAQFLNYGYTF
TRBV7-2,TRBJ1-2,CASSLVEVQNYGYTF
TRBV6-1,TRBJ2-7,CASRPHWTASYEQHF
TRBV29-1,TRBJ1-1,CSVDRAGAEAFF
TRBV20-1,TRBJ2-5,CSASSLSGSGQETQYF
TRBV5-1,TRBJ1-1,CASSVRQGNTEAFF
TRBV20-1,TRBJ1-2,CSARQGSYGYTF
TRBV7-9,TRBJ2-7,CASSLEGGGSDEQYF
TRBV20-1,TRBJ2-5,CSAAGGETQYF